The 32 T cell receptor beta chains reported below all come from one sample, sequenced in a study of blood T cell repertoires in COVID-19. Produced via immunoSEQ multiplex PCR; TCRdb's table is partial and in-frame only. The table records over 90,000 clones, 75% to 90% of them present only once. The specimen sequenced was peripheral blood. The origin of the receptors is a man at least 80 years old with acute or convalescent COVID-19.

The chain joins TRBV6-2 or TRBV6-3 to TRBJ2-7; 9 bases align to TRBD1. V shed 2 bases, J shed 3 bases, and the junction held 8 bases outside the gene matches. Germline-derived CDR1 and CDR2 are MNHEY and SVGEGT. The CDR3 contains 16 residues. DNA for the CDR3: TGTGCCAGCAGTTACGTCTTAGGGGGACAGGGCTACGAGCAGTACTTC. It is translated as CASSYVLGGQGYEQYF.

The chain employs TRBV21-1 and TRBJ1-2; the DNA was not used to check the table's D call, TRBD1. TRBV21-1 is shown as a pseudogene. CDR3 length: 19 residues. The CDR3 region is CASSKREGGTGVCTYGYTF. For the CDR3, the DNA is TGTGCCAGCAGCAAACGGGAAGGGGGGACAGGGGTTTGTACCTATGGCTACACCTTC.

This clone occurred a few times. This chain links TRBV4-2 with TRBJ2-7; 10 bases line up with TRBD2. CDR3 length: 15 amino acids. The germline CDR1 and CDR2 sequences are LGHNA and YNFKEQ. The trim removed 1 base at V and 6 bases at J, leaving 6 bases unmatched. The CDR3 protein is CASSQVSSGSPEQYF. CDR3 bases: TGTGCCAGCAGCCAAGTCTCTAGCGGGAGTCCCGAGCAGTACTTC.

CDR3 nucleotides: TGTGCCAGCACCCCCGCGGGGTATGGCTACACCTTC. Residues: CASTPAGYGYTF. The V gene is TRBV6-5, the J gene TRBJ1-2; no clear D gene. This CDR3 has 12 amino acids. V lost 7 bases, J lost 5 bases, and 11 bases lay in between. Germline V gene sequence: CDR1 MNHEY, CDR2 SVGAGI.

CDR3 DNA: TGCGCCAGCAGAGACCCCGGGAAAGATACGCAGTATTTT. It yields the protein CASRDPGKDTQYF. The V gene is TRBV5-1, the J gene TRBJ2-3, with D possibly matching TRBD2 (5 bases). Germline V gives CDR1 SGHRS, CDR2 YFSETQ. CDR3 length equals 13 residues. V gave up 5 bases and J gave up 5 bases, with 12 bases separating them.

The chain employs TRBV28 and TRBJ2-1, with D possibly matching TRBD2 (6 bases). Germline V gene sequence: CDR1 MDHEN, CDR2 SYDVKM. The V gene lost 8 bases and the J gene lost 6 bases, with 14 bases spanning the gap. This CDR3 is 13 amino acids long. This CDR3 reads CASFSGVSNEQFF. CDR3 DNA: TGTGCCAGCTTTTCGGGAGTCAGCAATGAGCAGTTCTTC.

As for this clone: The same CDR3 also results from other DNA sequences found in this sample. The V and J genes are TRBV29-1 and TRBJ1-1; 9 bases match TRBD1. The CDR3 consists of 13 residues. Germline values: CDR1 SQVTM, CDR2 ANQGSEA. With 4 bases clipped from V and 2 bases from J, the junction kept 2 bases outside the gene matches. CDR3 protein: CSVGGQGNTEAFF. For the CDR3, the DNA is TGCAGCGTTGGGGGACAGGGAAACACTGAAGCTTTCTTT.

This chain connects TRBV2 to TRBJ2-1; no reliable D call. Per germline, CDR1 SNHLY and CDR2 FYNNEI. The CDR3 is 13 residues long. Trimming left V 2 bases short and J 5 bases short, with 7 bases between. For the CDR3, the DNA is TGTGCCAGCAGTGAATTCTTTAACAATGAGCAGTTCTTC. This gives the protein CASSEFFNNEQFF.

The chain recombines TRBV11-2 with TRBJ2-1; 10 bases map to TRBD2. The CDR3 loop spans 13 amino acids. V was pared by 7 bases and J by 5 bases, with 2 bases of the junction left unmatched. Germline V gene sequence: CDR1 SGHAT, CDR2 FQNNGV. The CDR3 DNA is TGTGCCAGCAACCTAGCGGGAGACAATGAGCAGTTCTTC. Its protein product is CASNLAGDNEQFF.

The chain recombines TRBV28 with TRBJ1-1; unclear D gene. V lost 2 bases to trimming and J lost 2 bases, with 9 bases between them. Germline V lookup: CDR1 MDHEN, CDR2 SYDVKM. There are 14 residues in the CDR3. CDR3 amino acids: CASSLPGSNTEAFF. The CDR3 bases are TGTGCCAGCAGTTTACCGGGGAGTAACACTGAAGCTTTCTTT. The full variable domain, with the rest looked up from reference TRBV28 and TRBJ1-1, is DVKVTQSSRYLVKRTGEKVFLECVQDMDHENMFWYRQDPGLGLRLIYFSYDVKMKEKGDIPEGYSVSREKKERFSLILESASTNQTSMYLCASSLPGSNTEAFFGQGTRLTVV.

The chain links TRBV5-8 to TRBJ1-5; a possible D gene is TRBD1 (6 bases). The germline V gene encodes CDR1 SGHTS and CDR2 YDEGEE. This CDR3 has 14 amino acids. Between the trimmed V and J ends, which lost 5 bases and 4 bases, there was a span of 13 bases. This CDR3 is CASRWGPENQPQHF. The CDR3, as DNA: TGTGCCAGCAGATGGGGGCCAGAGAATCAGCCCCAGCATTTT.

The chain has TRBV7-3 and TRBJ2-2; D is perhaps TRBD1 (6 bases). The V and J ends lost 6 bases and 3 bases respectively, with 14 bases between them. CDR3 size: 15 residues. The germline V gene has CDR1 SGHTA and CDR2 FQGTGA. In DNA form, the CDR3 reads TGTGCCAGCAGACCAACAGGGTTGGACACCGGGGAGCTGTTTTTT. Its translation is CASRPTGLDTGELFF. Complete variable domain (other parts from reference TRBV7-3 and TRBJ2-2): GAGVSQTPSNKVTEKGKYVELRCDPISGHTALYWYRQSLGQGPEFLIYFQGTGAADDSGLPNDRFFAVRPEGSVSTLKIQRTERGDSAVYLCASRPTGLDTGELFFGEGSRLTVL.

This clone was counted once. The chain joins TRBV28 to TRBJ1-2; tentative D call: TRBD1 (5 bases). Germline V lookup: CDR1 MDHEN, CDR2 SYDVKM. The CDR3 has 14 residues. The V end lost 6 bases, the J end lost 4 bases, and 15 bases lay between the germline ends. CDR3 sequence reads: CASSGTPHGYGYTF. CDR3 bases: TGTGCCAGCAGCGGGACTCCCCATGGCTATGGCTACACCTTC.

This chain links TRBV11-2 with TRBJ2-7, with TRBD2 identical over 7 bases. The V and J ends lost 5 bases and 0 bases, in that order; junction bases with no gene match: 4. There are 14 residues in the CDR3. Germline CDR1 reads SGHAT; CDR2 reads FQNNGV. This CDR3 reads CASSRGDSSYEQYF. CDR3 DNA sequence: TGTGCCAGCAGCCGGGGGGATAGCTCCTACGAGCAGTACTTC.

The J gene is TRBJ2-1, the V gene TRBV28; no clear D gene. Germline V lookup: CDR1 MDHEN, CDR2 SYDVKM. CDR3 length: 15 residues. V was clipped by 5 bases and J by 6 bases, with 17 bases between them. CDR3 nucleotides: TGTGCCAGCAGTCCCTCCCTCCCTTCAGGCAATGAGCAGTTCTTC. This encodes CASSPSLPSGNEQFF.

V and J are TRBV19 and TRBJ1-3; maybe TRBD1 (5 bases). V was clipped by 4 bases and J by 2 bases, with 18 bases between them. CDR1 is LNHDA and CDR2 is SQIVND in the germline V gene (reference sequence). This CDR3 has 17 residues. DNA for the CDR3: TGTGCCAGTAGTACGCGCGGGACCGCACGGGCTGGAAACACCATATATTTT. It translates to CASSTRGTARAGNTIYF.

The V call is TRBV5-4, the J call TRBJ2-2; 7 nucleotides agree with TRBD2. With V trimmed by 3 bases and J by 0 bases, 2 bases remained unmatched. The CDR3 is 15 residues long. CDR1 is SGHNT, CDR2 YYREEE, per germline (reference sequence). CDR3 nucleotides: TGTGCCAGCAGCTGGGGGAGGGCGAACACCGGGGAGCTGTTTTTT. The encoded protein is CASSWGRANTGELFF.

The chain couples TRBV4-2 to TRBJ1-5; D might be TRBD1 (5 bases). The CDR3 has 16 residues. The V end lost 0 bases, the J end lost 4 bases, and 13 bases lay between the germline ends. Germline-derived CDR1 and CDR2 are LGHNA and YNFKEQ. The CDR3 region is CASSQEMIGTNQPQHF. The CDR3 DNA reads TGTGCCAGCAGCCAAGAAATGATCGGGACTAATCAGCCCCAGCATTTT.

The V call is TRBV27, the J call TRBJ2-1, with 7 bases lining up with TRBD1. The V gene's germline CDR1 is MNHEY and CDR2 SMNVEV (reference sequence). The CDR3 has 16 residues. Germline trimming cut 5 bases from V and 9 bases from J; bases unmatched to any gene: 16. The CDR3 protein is CASSPCIQGPSCEQFF. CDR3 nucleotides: TGTGCCAGCAGTCCGTGCATACAGGGGCCGAGCTGTGAGCAGTTCTTC.

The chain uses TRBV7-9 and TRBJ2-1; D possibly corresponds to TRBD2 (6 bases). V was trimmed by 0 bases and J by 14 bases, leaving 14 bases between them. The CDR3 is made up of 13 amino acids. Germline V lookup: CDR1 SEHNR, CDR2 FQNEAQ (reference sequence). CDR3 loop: CASSLAGSREEFF. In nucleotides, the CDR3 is TGTGCCAGCAGCTTAGCGGGTTCGCGGGAAGAGTTCTTC.

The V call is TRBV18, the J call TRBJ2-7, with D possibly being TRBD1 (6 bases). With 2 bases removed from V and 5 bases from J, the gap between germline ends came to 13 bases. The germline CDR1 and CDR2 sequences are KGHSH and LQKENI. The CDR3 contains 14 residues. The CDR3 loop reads CASSPVGQSDEQYF. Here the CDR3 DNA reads TGTGCCAGCTCACCAGTCGGACAGTCCGACGAGCAGTACTTC.

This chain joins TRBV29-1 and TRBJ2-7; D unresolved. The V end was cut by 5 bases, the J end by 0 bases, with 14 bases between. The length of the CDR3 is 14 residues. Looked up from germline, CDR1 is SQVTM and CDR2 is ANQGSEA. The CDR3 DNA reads TGCAGCGTTACACGACACCTGAGCTCCTACGAGCAGTACTTC. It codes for CSVTRHLSSYEQYF.

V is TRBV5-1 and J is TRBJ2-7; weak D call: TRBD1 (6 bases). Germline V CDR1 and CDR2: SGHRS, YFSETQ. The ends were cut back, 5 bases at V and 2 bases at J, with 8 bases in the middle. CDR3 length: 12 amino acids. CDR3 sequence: CASRDSTYEQYF. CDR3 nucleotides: TGCGCCAGCAGGGACAGTACCTACGAGCAGTACTTC.

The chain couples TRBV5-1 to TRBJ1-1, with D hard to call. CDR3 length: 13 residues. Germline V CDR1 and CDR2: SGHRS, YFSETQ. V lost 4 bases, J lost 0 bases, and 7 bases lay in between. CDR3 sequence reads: CASSTDMNTEAFF. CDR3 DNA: TGCGCCAGCAGCACAGACATGAACACTGAAGCTTTCTTT.

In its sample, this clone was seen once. CDR3 DNA: TGTGCCAGCAGCTTAGAGCGCGGATACACTGAAGCTTTCTTT. Its translation: CASSLERGYTEAFF. The V and J genes are TRBV7-2 and TRBJ1-1; D is unresolved. This CDR3 region has 14 residues. Germline V gives CDR1 SGHTA, CDR2 FQGNSA. The V end lost 1 base, the J end lost 3 bases, and 9 bases lay between the germline ends.

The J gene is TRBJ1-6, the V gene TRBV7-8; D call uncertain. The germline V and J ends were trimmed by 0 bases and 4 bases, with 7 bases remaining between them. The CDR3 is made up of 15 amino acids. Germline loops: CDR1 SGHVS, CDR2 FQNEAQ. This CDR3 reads CASSLAAAYNSPLHF. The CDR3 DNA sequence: TGTGCCAGCAGCTTAGCAGCCGCTTATAATTCACCCCTCCACTTT.

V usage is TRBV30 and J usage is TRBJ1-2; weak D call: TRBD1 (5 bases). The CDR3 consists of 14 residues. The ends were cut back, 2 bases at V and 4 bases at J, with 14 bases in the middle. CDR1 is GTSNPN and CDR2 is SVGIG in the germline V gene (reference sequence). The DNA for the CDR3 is TGTGCCTGGAGTCCGCTGGGGACTTTCTATGGCTACACCTTC. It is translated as CAWSPLGTFYGYTF.

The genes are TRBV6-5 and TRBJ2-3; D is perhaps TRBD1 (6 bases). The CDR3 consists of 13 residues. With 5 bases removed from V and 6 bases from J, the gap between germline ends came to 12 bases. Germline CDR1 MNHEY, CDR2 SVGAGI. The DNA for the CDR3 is TGTGCCAGCAGTAGAGGGGGACGGGATACGCAGTATTTT. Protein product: CASSRGGRDTQYF.

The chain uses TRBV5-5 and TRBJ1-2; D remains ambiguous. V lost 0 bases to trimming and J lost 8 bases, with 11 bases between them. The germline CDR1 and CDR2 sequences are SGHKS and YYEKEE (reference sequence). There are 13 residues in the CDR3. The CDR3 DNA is TGTGCCAGCAGCTTGGGGGAGGGCCTAGGCTACACCTTC. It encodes CASSLGEGLGYTF.

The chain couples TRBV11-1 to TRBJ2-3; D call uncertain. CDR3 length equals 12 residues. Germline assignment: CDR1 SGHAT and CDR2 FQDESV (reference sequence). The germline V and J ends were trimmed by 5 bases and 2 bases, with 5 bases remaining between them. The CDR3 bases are TGTGCCAGCAGCCCAAACACAGATACGCAGTATTTT. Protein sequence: CASSPNTDTQYF.

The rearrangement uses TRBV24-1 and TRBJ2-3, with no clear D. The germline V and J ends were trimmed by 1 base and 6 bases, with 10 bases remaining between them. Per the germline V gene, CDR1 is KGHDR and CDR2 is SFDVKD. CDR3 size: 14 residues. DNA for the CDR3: TGTGCCACCAGTGATTTCATGTCTAGTGATACGCAGTATTTT. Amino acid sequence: CATSDFMSSDTQYF.

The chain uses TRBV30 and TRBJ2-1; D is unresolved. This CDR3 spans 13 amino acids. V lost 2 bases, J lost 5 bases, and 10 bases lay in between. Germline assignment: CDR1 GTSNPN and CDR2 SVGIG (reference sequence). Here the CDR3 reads CAWSLSANNEQFF. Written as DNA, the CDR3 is TGTGCCTGGAGTTTAAGCGCCAACAATGAGCAGTTCTTC.